The 27 T cell receptor beta chains below come from one sample, sequenced in a study of shared clonotypes between healthy human individuals. Sequenced by immunoSEQ multiplex PCR; TCRdb stores in-frame clones only, minus some. The table includes some 2 million clones, about 95% detected once. Cells designated naive CD8 were CD45RO-negative and were positively selected for CCR7, with terminally differentiated effector memory CD45RA+ cells excluded. The sequenced sample was naive CD8+ T cells sorted from blood. These receptors were obtained from a man between 18 and 35 years old in good health.

On this clone itself: The same CDR3 arises from other DNA sequences in this sample as well. The chain links TRBV4-1 to TRBJ2-7, with 8 bases matching TRBD1. CDR1 MGHRA and CDR2 YSYEKL come from the germline V gene. The CDR3 sequence is 15 residues long. V shed 1 base and J 3 bases; nucleotides not matched to a gene: 5. The CDR3: CASSQGTGLIYEQYF. As DNA, the CDR3 is TGCGCCAGCAGCCAAGGGACAGGGCTTATCTACGAGCAGTACTTC.

J is TRBJ2-7 and V is TRBV5-1; 8 nucleotides align to TRBD1. Trimming removed 3 bases from V and 2 bases from J; junction bases left unmatched: 7. The CDR3 totals 15 residues. In germline, CDR1 is SGHRS, CDR2 YFSETQ. Written as DNA, the CDR3 is TGCGCCAGCAGCTCTGACAGGGGTACTGCCTACGAGCAGTACTTC. Its protein is CASSSDRGTAYEQYF.

In this sample, this clone turned up once. V gene TRBV10-1 combines with J gene TRBJ2-3; tentatively, D is TRBD1 (6 bases). The germline V gene encodes CDR1 WNHNN and CDR2 SYGVQD (reference sequence). The CDR3 covers 14 residues. Trimming took 2 bases from V and 4 from J, leaving 10 bases between them. The DNA of the CDR3 is TGCGCCAGCAGTGAGGGGGGCGAGGCAGATACGCAGTATTTT. This codes for CASSEGGEADTQYF.

Comments on this clone: This sample also contains other DNA sequences that code for the same CDR3. The V call is TRBV4-1, the J call TRBJ2-4; D is undetermined. The CDR3 extends over 15 amino acids. The germline V gene encodes CDR1 MGHRA and CDR2 YSYEKL. V lost 2 bases, J lost 0 bases, and 8 bases lay in between. The CDR3 is CASSQLRLAKNIQYF. DNA for the CDR3: TGCGCCAGCAGCCAATTAAGGCTAGCCAAAAACATTCAGTACTTC.

The V call is TRBV6-5, the J call TRBJ1-1; possible D gene TRBD1, 6 bases. The germline V and J ends were trimmed by 5 bases and 10 bases, with 11 bases remaining between them. Germline values: CDR1 MNHEY, CDR2 SVGAGI. The CDR3 spans 11 residues. The CDR3 loop reads CASSATGLAFF. DNA of the CDR3: TGTGCCAGCAGTGCCACAGGGTTAGCTTTCTTT.

V gene TRBV30 combines with J gene TRBJ2-1; D is possibly TRBD2 (7 bases). V was clipped by 0 bases and J by 15 bases, with 18 bases between them. CDR1 and CDR2 (germline): GTSNPN, SVGIG (reference sequence). CDR3 size: 13 residues. The CDR3 bases are TGTGCCTGGAGTGTACTGGGGGGGGCTAGCCTGTTCTTC. It translates to CAWSVLGGASLFF. The complete variable domain, with remaining parts taken from reference TRBV30 and TRBJ2-1, reads SQTIHQWPATLVQPVGSPLSLECTVEGTSNPNLYWYRQAAGRGLQLLFYSVGIGQISSEVPQNLSASRPQDRQFILSSKKLLLSDSGFYLCAWSVLGGASLFFGPGTRLTVL.

V and J are TRBV5-6 and TRBJ2-7, with a weak D call TRBD1 (5 bases). This CDR3 region has 13 residues. The germline V gene encodes CDR1 SGHDT and CDR2 YYEEEE. V lost 4 bases and J 4 bases, leaving 12 bases between the germline ends. The CDR3 sequence: CASSPPTGYEQYF. The CDR3 DNA reads TGTGCCAGCAGCCCGCCAACAGGTTACGAGCAGTACTTC.

The chain uses TRBV5-4 and TRBJ2-7; D perhaps matches TRBD2 (5 bases). V was clipped by 0 bases and J by 3 bases, with 16 bases between them. CDR1 is SGHNT, CDR2 YYREEE, per germline (reference sequence). The CDR3 contains 16 residues. The CDR3 here is CASSLELGVEGYEQYF. CDR3 nucleotides: TGTGCCAGCAGCTTGGAGCTTGGCGTTGAGGGCTACGAGCAGTACTTC.

The chain employs TRBV28 and TRBJ2-3; D possibly uses TRBD1 or TRBD2 (5 bases each). Trimming stripped 4 bases from V and 5 bases from J, with 10 bases between. From germline, CDR1 is MDHEN and CDR2 SYDVKM. CDR3 length: 13 residues. This chain's CDR3 is CASSWGSGDTQYF. The CDR3 region has the DNA TGTGCCAGCAGTTGGGGGAGTGGAGATACGCAGTATTTT.

The rearrangement uses TRBV27 and TRBJ2-1; 16 nucleotides align to TRBD2. The V gene's germline CDR1 is MNHEY and CDR2 SMNVEV (reference sequence). The CDR3 covers 15 residues. The trim removed 4 bases at V and 9 bases at J, leaving 3 bases unmatched. CDR3 coding DNA: TGTGCCAGCAGTTCCGGGACTAGCGGGAGGGTTGAGCAGTTCTTC. It translates to CASSSGTSGRVEQFF.

The chain links TRBV27 to TRBJ1-5; D may be TRBD1 (5 bases). The CDR3 runs to 16 residues. Between the trimmed V and J ends, which lost 0 bases and 1 base, there was a span of 10 bases. Germline V gene lookup returns CDR1 MNHEY and CDR2 SMNVEV (reference sequence). The chain's CDR3 is CASSLSAGTSNQPQHF. Here the CDR3 DNA reads TGTGCCAGCAGTTTATCGGCAGGGACCAGCAATCAGCCCCAGCATTTT.

Notes on this clone: This specimen includes other DNA sequences encoding the same CDR3. V and J are TRBV5-5 and TRBJ2-7; possibly TRBD1 or TRBD2 for D (5 bases each). CDR1 and CDR2 (germline): SGHKS, YYEKEE (reference sequence). Trimming cost V 4 bases and J 4 bases, with 12 bases left between them. The CDR3 loop spans 13 amino acids. CDR3 DNA: TGTGCCAGCAGCCTAGGGACGGGATACGAGCAGTACTTC. The encoded protein is CASSLGTGYEQYF.

J is TRBJ2-7 and V is TRBV7-6, with 8 bases matching TRBD2. The CDR3 consists of 15 residues. J gave up 0 bases and V 5 bases, and 6 bases lay outside the gene matches. The germline V gene has CDR1 SGHVS and CDR2 FNYEAQ. The CDR3 spells CASSRGAGASYEQYF. The CDR3 coding sequence is TGTGCCAGCAGCCGTGGAGCGGGGGCCTCCTACGAGCAGTACTTC.

With respect to this clone: Germline and junction disagree at one end, which may indicate a read error. This chain links TRBV6-1 with TRBJ1-2, with D hard to call. The CDR3 extends over 11 amino acids. Germline V gene data show CDR1 as MNHNS and CDR2 as SASEGT. CDR3 protein: CASSDYYGYTF. CDR3 bases: TGTGCCAGCAGTGATTACTACGGCTACACCTTC.

The chain couples TRBV2 to TRBJ2-7, with D hard to call. V was clipped by 3 bases and J by 3 bases, with 6 bases between them. This CDR3 region has 12 residues. Germline V gives CDR1 SNHLY, CDR2 FYNNEI. The CDR3 loop reads CASSDANYEQYF. CDR3 nucleotides: TGTGCCAGCAGTGACGCCAACTACGAGCAGTACTTC.

The rearrangement links TRBV5-8 to TRBJ2-1; 14 bases line up with TRBD2. CDR1 is SGHTS and CDR2 is YDEGEE in the germline V gene. The CDR3 loop spans 15 amino acids. V shed 3 bases and J 7 bases; nucleotides not matched to a gene: 3. CDR3 in DNA: TGTGCCAGCAGCTCGGGACTAGCGGGAGAAAATGAGCAGTTCTTC. This sequence encodes CASSSGLAGENEQFF.

The V call is TRBV29-1, the J call TRBJ2-3, with 10 bases lining up with TRBD2. The J segment lost 1 base and the V segment lost 8 bases, leaving 3 bases of the junction unmatched. Germline CDR1 reads SQVTM; CDR2 reads ANQGSEA. The CDR3 contains 13 residues. The CDR3 DNA is TGCAGCTCGAGCGGGGGGGGCACAGATACGCAGTATTTT. Protein: CSSSGGGTDTQYF.

J is TRBJ2-1 and V is TRBV11-2; TRBD2 matches at 8 bases. This CDR3 comprises 16 residues. Germline V gene data show CDR1 as SGHAT and CDR2 as FQNNGV. The trim removed 5 bases at V and 2 bases at J, leaving 8 bases unmatched. This chain's CDR3 is CASSPPGGATYNEQFF. The CDR3 DNA sequence: TGTGCCAGCAGCCCTCCGGGGGGGGCAACCTACAATGAGCAGTTCTTC.

The chain joins TRBV11-2 to TRBJ1-1; D is ambiguous. The CDR3 runs to 13 residues. The ends were cut back, 5 bases at V and 4 bases at J, with 11 bases in the middle. From germline, CDR1 is SGHAT and CDR2 FQNNGV. The DNA of the CDR3 is TGTGCCAGCAGCAGGAGGGAGGTCACTGAAGCTTTCTTT. Translation gives CASSRREVTEAFF.

This clone was picked up one time. The rearrangement uses TRBV30 and TRBJ1-5; D is possibly TRBD1 (6 bases). CDR3 length equals 13 residues. CDR1 and CDR2 from the germline V gene are GTSNPN and SVGIG (reference sequence). This CDR3 reads CALGAGAGQPQHF. The CDR3 coding sequence is TGTGCTCTGGGGGCCGGGGCTGGGCAGCCCCAGCATTTT.

The rearrangement links TRBV2 to TRBJ2-7, with TRBD1 matching over 8 bases. In germline, CDR1 is SNHLY, CDR2 FYNNEI. The CDR3 has 17 residues. The J segment lost 0 bases and the V segment lost 5 bases, leaving 12 bases of the junction unmatched. CDR3 DNA: TGTGCCAGCAGTATACCAGGGGGCCAGAGGGCCTCCTACGAGCAGTACTTC. Its protein is CASSIPGGQRASYEQYF.

The chain combines TRBV10-2 with TRBJ1-6; 9 nucleotides match TRBD1. The V and J ends lost 3 bases and 5 bases, in that order; junction bases with no gene match: 5. In germline, CDR1 is WSHSY, CDR2 SAAADI. The CDR3 length is 16 residues. CDR3 sequence reads: CASSEKGDRDNSPLHF. As DNA, the CDR3 is TGCGCCAGCAGTGAAAAAGGGGACAGGGATAATTCACCCCTCCACTTT.

The CDR3 DNA reads TGTGCCAGCAGCTCGTTGACAGGGGGGATCTACGAGCAGTACTTC. Translating gives CASSSLTGGIYEQYF. The chain uses TRBV13 and TRBJ2-7; 9 bases are shared with TRBD1. V lost 4 bases and J lost 3; bases outside the gene matches: 7. CDR3 length: 15 residues. Germline CDR1 is PRHDT and CDR2 is FYEKMQ (reference sequence).

Only one count was recorded for this clone. CDR3 bases: TGTGCCAGCAGCGGATGGGACAGAAAGGAGACCCAGTACTTC. As protein: CASSGWDRKETQYF. The rearrangement links TRBV7-9 to TRBJ2-5; 7 bases line up with TRBD1. The V segment lost 5 bases and the J segment 5 bases; nucleotides outside the gene matches: 8. Per the germline V gene, CDR1 is SEHNR and CDR2 is FQNEAQ (reference sequence). The CDR3 has 14 amino acids.

V is TRBV4-1 and J is TRBJ2-3, with 10 bases aligning to TRBD2. The CDR3 has 17 residues. J gave up 5 bases and V 4 bases, and 12 bases lay outside the gene matches. Germline V gene data show CDR1 as MGHRA and CDR2 as YSYEKL. CDR3 sequence (DNA): TGCGCCAGCAGCCCCGGTAGCGGGGGGCAAGGTATAGATACGCAGTATTTT. This codes for CASSPGSGGQGIDTQYF.

This sequence joins TRBV6-5 and TRBJ1-4; 10 positions agree with TRBD1. The CDR3 extends over 15 amino acids. The V and J ends lost 4 bases and 8 bases, in that order; junction bases with no gene match: 7. Germline CDR1 MNHEY, CDR2 SVGAGI. The CDR3 region is CASSSDRGPREKLFF. For the CDR3, the DNA is TGTGCCAGCAGTTCCGACAGGGGGCCGAGGGAAAAACTGTTTTTT.

The chain employs TRBV27 and TRBJ2-4, with D tentatively TRBD1 or TRBD2 (5 bases each). CDR1 and CDR2 from the germline V gene are MNHEY and SMNVEV (reference sequence). The length of the CDR3 is 16 residues. The V and J ends lost 3 bases and 0 bases respectively, with 12 bases between them. The CDR3: CASSFLGRAAKNIQYF. As DNA, the CDR3 is TGTGCCAGCAGTTTCCTGGGACGGGCAGCCAAAAACATTCAGTACTTC.